This T cell receptor beta chain was recovered during a study of control samples from healthy donors and cancer patients (dated by TCRdb to about 2020). In the case of this clone: Which antigen it targets is not known. Base-call qualities are not available, and no considerably larger clone is one nucleotide away.

Library preparation used the immunoSEQ multiplex PCR assay. Held by TCRdb, this immuneACCESS table contains in-frame sequences only and omits some clones. Under half of the omission traces to an unresolved V gene where checked; the cause of the rest is unknown. Recorded for this sample are some 410,000 clones; 75% to 95% of them occurred a single time. 6% to 7% of the sample belongs to the ten largest clones. V lost 5 bases and J lost 7 bases; the stretch between them is 15 bases long. The germline V gene (reference sequence) yields MNHNY for CDR1 and SVGAGI for CDR2. Counted from cysteine to phenylalanine, this CDR3 has 13 amino acids. The DNA shown is the 39-base CDR3, in frame from base 1.

The clonotype was recovered from a man in his forties with head and neck cancer. Sequences were obtained from PBMCs. Recombination linked TRBV6-6 to TRBJ2-7; the D gene is perhaps TRBD2, on 6 matching bases. This receptor has the CDR3 CASSTGDSREQYF. The bases are TGTGCCAGCAGTACCGGGGACTCTAGGGAGCAGTACTTC.